Each of the 3 T cell receptor beta chains below was sequenced from the same sample in a study of blood T cells in healthy people across ages. The authors ran a second PCR of about 7 to 11 cycles using a sample-barcoded 5' primer and a J-beta primer mix. A single record per CDR3 protein comes from TCRdb applying MiXCR to the 5' RACE reads. The sample holds 650,000 to 800,000 distinct CDR3 sequences, under 55% seen once. Material: blood. The receptors stem from a man aged 60 to 75 in good health.

This clonotype turned up a few times. The V call is TRBV5-1, the J call TRBJ2-5, with 7 positions matching TRBD2. Germline lookup yields CDR1 SGHRS and CDR2 YFSETQ. Losses at the gene ends were 1 base for V and 11 bases for J; bases not matched to a gene: 8. The CDR3 length is 13 residues. The CDR3 coding sequence is TGCGCCAGCAGCTTGTACGGGGCGGGGGAGCAGTACTTC. The encoded protein is CASSLYGAGEQYF.

As DNA, the CDR3 is TGTGCCAGCAGCCAACGGACAGGGGCGGCGGAGGAAAAACTGTTTTTT. The encoded protein is CASSQRTGAAEEKLFF. The rearrangement uses TRBV6-2 or TRBV6-3 and TRBJ1-4; 9 bases match TRBD1. V lost 6 bases, J lost 8 bases, and 13 bases stayed unmatched. Germline assignment: CDR1 MNHEY and CDR2 SVGEGT. The CDR3 runs to 16 residues.

This clonotype occurred a few times. The chain employs TRBV7-3 and TRBJ1-2; 7 bases are a match to TRBD1. Germline trimming cut 0 bases from V and 7 bases from J; bases unmatched to any gene: 8. This CDR3 is 15 amino acids long. Looked up from germline, CDR1 is SGHTA and CDR2 is FQGTGA. The CDR3 loop reads CASSLTPTDRAGYTF. The DNA of the CDR3 is TGTGCCAGCAGCTTAACCCCAACTGACAGGGCTGGCTACACCTTC. Full variable domain (remainder filled in from reference TRBV7-3 and TRBJ1-2): GAGVSQTPSNKVTEKGKYVELRCDPISGHTALYWYRQSLGQGPEFLIYFQGTGAADDSGLPNDRFFAVRPEGSVSTLKIQRTERGDSAVYLCASSLTPTDRAGYTFGSGTRLTVV.